This T cell receptor beta chain was identified in a study of T cell repertoires in cytomegalovirus infection. The overall study: It was the public TCR beta signatures that indicated both CMV infection and matching HLA type. Study-wide points: In two of eight donors, the top clonotype was HLA-C-restricted CMV-specific. Cumulative public TCR beta family frequency identified carriers of CMV plus the relevant HLA.

A remark on this clonotype: Its target is unknown.

Trimming pared 5 bases from V and 13 bases from J, leaving 20 bases between. This CDR3 has 13 amino acids. Germline V lookup: CDR1 SGHVS, CDR2 FQNEAQ. TCRdb used MiXCR to reprocess the reads, holding one entry per CDR3 protein. The sample has 400,000 or so distinct CDR3 sequences, 30% to 40% seen once. This clonotype originated in a human donor in good health (CMV status not recorded). Some clones in this sample may be carry-over from other donors' samples. Sequenced: PBMCs. V gene TRBV7-8 combines with J gene TRBJ1-2; tentatively, D is TRBD1 (6 bases). The CDR3 DNA is TGTGCCAGCAGCGCTCAGGGGCGCGGGGTCTGCACCTTC. Translating it yields CASSAQGRGVCTF.